This is a list of T cell receptor beta chains from one sample in a study of T cell responses to AZD1222 COVID-19 vaccine. The protocol was immunoSEQ multiplex PCR, while the TCRdb copy is restricted to in-frame clones and leaves out a portion. The sample holds some 130,000 clones, roughly 88% seen once. The sequenced sample was peripheral blood, obtained on day 0 of AZD1222 vaccination. Source of these receptors: an adult in good health. Each CDR3 is given with its conserved first and last residue. A D gene is named only where the DNA matches it firmly. Only some rows state a clone size, as once, few, many or a class for expanded clones.

D gene,clone size,J gene,V gene,CDR3 DNA,CDR3 protein
TRBD1,NA,TRBJ2-7,TRBV25-1,TGTGCCAGCAGTGCAAACAGGGGGGACTACGAGCAGTACTTC,CASSANRGDYEQYF
NA,NA,TRBJ2-7,TRBV5-5,TGTGCCAGCAGCTTGGCGCAGACTCCCTACGAGCAGTACTTC,CASSLAQTPYEQYF
NA,once,TRBJ2-7,TRBV7-8,TGTGCCAGCAGCAGTACCTATACCTTTGCCTACGAGCAGTACTTC,CASSSTYTFAYEQYF
NA,once,TRBJ1-4,TRBV7-9,TGTGCCAGCAGCTTGGACCACAGGGAACCAGGAAAACTGTTTTTT,CASSLDHREPGKLFF
NA,NA,TRBJ2-2,TRBV7-3,TGTGCCAGCAGCTTAACAGCGAACACCGGGGAGCTGTTTTTT,CASSLTANTGELFF
NA,NA,TRBJ1-4,TRBV30,TGTGCCTGGAGTGTATGGCCCGGTGGGAGTGAAAAACTGTTTTTT,CAWSVWPGGSEKLFF
NA,NA,TRBJ1-3,TRBV3-1/TRBV3-2,TGTGCCAGCAGCAGGGACTTGGGGGGAAACACCATATATTTT,CASSRDLGGNTIYF
NA,NA,TRBJ1-2,TRBV9,TGTGCCAGCAGCGGGAAGGTGACGGACCCCTATGGCTACACCTTC,CASSGKVTDPYGYTF
NA,NA,TRBJ1-1,TRBV11-2,TGTGCCAGCAGCTTCGGATCGCGGAACACTGAAGCTTTCTTT,CASSFGSRNTEAFF
NA,few,TRBJ2-2,TRBV9,TGTGCCAGCAGCCTCCCCGGGTCGGGGGAGCTGTTTTTT,CASSLPGSGELFF
NA,NA,TRBJ1-4,TRBV6-8,TGTGCCAGCAGTTATCTTCGGCCATTCCGGGAAAAACTGTTTTTT,CASSYLRPFREKLFF
TRBD1,NA,TRBJ1-1,TRBV18,TGTGCCAGCTCACAGTGGGACAGCGTGACTGAAGCTTTCTTT,CASSQWDSVTEAFF
NA,NA,TRBJ2-3,TRBV19,TGTGCCAGTAGTATTGACGGGCTTTCCACAGATACGCAGTATTTT,CASSIDGLSTDTQYF
NA,NA,TRBJ1-2,TRBV6-5,TGTGCCAGCAGTTACTCGGTGGCGGAAGCTAACTATGGCTACACCTTC,CASSYSVAEANYGYTF
NA,NA,TRBJ1-2,TRBV4-3,TGCGCCAGCAGCCAAGATTCCCCCGGACAGACTAACTATGGCTACACCTTC,CASSQDSPGQTNYGYTF
NA,few,TRBJ1-4,TRBV15,TGTGCCTCAGAGGCGAGGAAGGATGAAAAACTGTTTTTT,CASEARKDEKLFF
TRBD2,NA,TRBJ2-7,TRBV4-1,TGCGCCAGCAGCCTCGGGTCGGGACTACGAAGTTACGAGCAGTACTTC,CASSLGSGLRSYEQYF
NA,once,TRBJ1-2,TRBV18,TGTGCCAGCTCACTCGCCGCGTTAGCTAACTATGGCTACACCTTC,CASSLAALANYGYTF
NA,NA,TRBJ2-5,TRBV7-2,TGTGCCAGCAGCTTGGCCGGAATTCCTGAGACCCAGTACTTC,CASSLAGIPETQYF
TRBD2,NA,TRBJ2-1,TRBV7-3,TGTGCCAGCAGCTTAGAGGGCGGGAGGTATTACTACAATGAGCAGTTCTTC,CASSLEGGRYYYNEQFF
TRBD1,NA,TRBJ1-4,TRBV5-1,TGCGCCACCTCTCCAGGGGGGAGTATTGAAAAACTGTTTTTT,CATSPGGSIEKLFF
NA,NA,TRBJ2-1,TRBV7-9,TGTGCCAGCACTAGGGGCAATGAGCAGTTCTTC,CASTRGNEQFF
NA,NA,TRBJ2-2,TRBV11-3,TGTGCCAGCAGCACTAGGACTTTAGAGGCCGGGGAGCTGTTTTTT,CASSTRTLEAGELFF
TRBD1,NA,TRBJ1-1,TRBV12-3/TRBV12-4,TGTGCCAGCAGTCGTGGGACAGGGGGCCGTTCTTTCTTT,CASSRGTGGRSFF
TRBD1,NA,TRBJ1-2,TRBV11-2,TGTGCCAGCAGCTTAATAACAGGGGGTTTGAATGGCTACACCTTC,CASSLITGGLNGYTF
NA,NA,TRBJ2-6,TRBV11-3,TGTGCCAGCAGCCCCCGGGGCGGCTCTGGGGCCAACGTCCTGACTTTC,CASSPRGGSGANVLTF
TRBD1,NA,TRBJ1-6,TRBV18,TGTGCCAGCTCACCGATCCAAGGACAGGGAAATTATAATTCACCCCTCCACTTT,CASSPIQGQGNYNSPLHF
TRBD2,NA,TRBJ2-7,TRBV3-1/TRBV3-2,TGTGCCAGCAGCCTCGGACTAGCGGGAGTACCGCCTTACGAGCAGTACTTC,CASSLGLAGVPPYEQYF
NA,once,TRBJ1-2,TRBV15,TGTGCCACCAGCATTGGTGACCACTATGGCTACACCTTC,CATSIGDHYGYTF
NA,once,TRBJ1-3,TRBV19,TGTGCCAGTAGGAAAACAGGGTTCTCTGGAAACACCATATATTTT,CASRKTGFSGNTIYF
NA,NA,TRBJ1-4,TRBV6-5,TGTGCCAGCAGCTCGACAGTGGGAAAGGAAAAACTGTTTTTT,CASSSTVGKEKLFF
NA,NA,TRBJ2-5,TRBV28,TGTGCCAGCAGTTTATACCCGCAAGGAGAGACCCAGTACTTC,CASSLYPQGETQYF
NA,NA,TRBJ1-5,TRBV5-5,TGTGCCAGCAGCTTGTGGGGGGGTCTTAGTCAGCCCCAGCATTTT,CASSLWGGLSQPQHF
NA,NA,TRBJ2-6,TRBV20-1,TGCAGTGCTAGTTTAAGGCAGGGGGGCTCTGGGGCCAACGTCCTGACTTTC,CSASLRQGGSGANVLTF
TRBD2,NA,TRBJ2-7,TRBV5-1,TGCGCCAGCAGCTCCGCAGGGACTAGCGGGAGCTACGAGCAGTACTTC,CASSSAGTSGSYEQYF
NA,NA,TRBJ2-5,TRBV9,TGTGCCAGCAGCCCCATGGGCGGACAAGTTGCCCAGTACTTC,CASSPMGGQVAQYF
TRBD2,NA,TRBJ2-7,TRBV12-5,TGTGCTAGTGGTTTGGTACTAGTAGCGGGAGTTTTTAGCGAGCAGTACTTC,CASGLVLVAGVFSEQYF
TRBD1,once,TRBJ1-1,TRBV19,TGTGCCAGTAGTTACAGGGGTGGAGGGAACACTGAAGCTTTCTTT,CASSYRGGGNTEAFF
NA,NA,TRBJ1-5,TRBV6-6,TGTGCCAGCAGTCCCCGGAATGGCAATCAGCCCCAGCATTTT,CASSPRNGNQPQHF
TRBD2,NA,TRBJ2-1,TRBV11-2,TGTGCCAGCAGGAAGAGCGGGAGAGGGTACAATGAGCAGTTCTTC,CASRKSGRGYNEQFF
TRBD1,few,TRBJ1-5,TRBV6-1,TGTGCCAGCAGTGAACGGGGACAGTTTCAGGGAGCCCAGCATTTT,CASSERGQFQGAQHF
NA,NA,TRBJ2-2,TRBV7-3,TGTGCCAGCAGCTTAATGAGTGGGGCAGGCGGCGGGGAGCTGTTTTTT,CASSLMSGAGGGELFF
NA,NA,TRBJ1-1,TRBV30,TGTGCCTGGAGTGACAGGGCAGCTTTCTTT,CAWSDRAAFF